The entry below gives a single T cell receptor beta chain sequence along with its context. Its antigen is still unknown. The CDR3 consists of 15 residues. Looked up from germline, CDR1 is SEHNR and CDR2 is FQNEAQ (reference sequence). Trimming stripped 5 bases from V and 0 bases from J, with 12 bases between. This sample was taken from a study of T-cell memory formation after mild COVID-19. Study outcomes and limitations: CD4+ contracting clones were mainly CM and EM; CD8+ ones, EMRA. The study detected some responding clones in pre-infection memory, suggesting cross-reactive memory joined.

The authors produced TCR alpha and TCR beta cDNA libraries with sample barcodes and UMIs by 5'RACE using constant-segment primers. Via MiXCR, TCRdb re-called the 5' RACE reads, giving one row per CDR3 protein. This table has 80,000 to 95,000 distinct CDR3 sequences, 20% to 25% appearing once. This TCR derives from a man between 18 and 35 years old who had mild COVID-19 (a few samples of this study predate the infection). Cell type and time point are not known. Sequenced sample: PBMCs or a T cell subset sorted from them (not recorded which). The chain recombines TRBV7-9 with TRBJ2-3; D perhaps matches TRBD2 (6 bases). CDR3 sequence: CASSGSGASTDTQYF. The DNA for the CDR3 is TGTGCCAGCAGCGGTAGCGGAGCTAGCACAGATACGCAGTATTTT.